These T cell receptor beta chains were read from a single sample in a study of post-analysis software for immune sequencing data. MiXCR, run by TCRdb on the PCR reads, gives a single entry per CDR3 protein. The sample lists 350,000 to 500,000 distinct CDR3 sequences; approximately 37% were seen once. Sequencing input: blood. Source of these receptors: a girl aged 2 to 10 with multiple sclerosis. Each CDR3 is given with its conserved first and last residue. The order of the fields is clone size, J gene, CDR3 length, D gene, V gene, CDR3 DNA, CDR3 protein. The D gene is left open where the match is weak. Clone size is stated in some rows and not others, as once, few, many or a class when expanded.

clone_size: few
j_call: TRBJ2-1
cdr3_length: 12
d_call: -
v_call: TRBV10-3
cdr3_nt: TGTGCCATCAGTGGGGGGAACAGCCAGCAGTTCTTC
cdr3_aa: CAISGGNSQQFF

clone_size: -
j_call: TRBJ2-3
cdr3_length: 18
d_call: -
v_call: TRBV4-3
cdr3_nt: TGCGCCAGCAGCCAAGATAAAAGTTTGGGGTACCACAGGGATACGCAGTATTTT
cdr3_aa: CASSQDKSLGYHRDTQYF

clone_size: -
j_call: TRBJ2-5
cdr3_length: 14
d_call: -
v_call: TRBV7-7
cdr3_nt: TGTGCCAGCAGCCCCCTGGGTCACCAAGAGACCCAGTACTTC
cdr3_aa: CASSPLGHQETQYF

clone_size: -
j_call: TRBJ1-5
cdr3_length: 13
d_call: -
v_call: TRBV4-2
cdr3_nt: TGTGCTAGCAGCCAAGAATCGGGTCAGCCCCGGCATTTT
cdr3_aa: CASSQESGQPRHF

clone_size: -
j_call: TRBJ2-7
cdr3_length: 15
d_call: -
v_call: TRBV28
cdr3_nt: TGTGCCAGCAGTTTGCCAGGCGAGTTAATCCACGAGCAGTACTTC
cdr3_aa: CASSLPGELIHEQYF

clone_size: -
j_call: TRBJ2-3
cdr3_length: 14
d_call: TRBD2
v_call: TRBV5-1
cdr3_nt: TGCGCCACCATGACTAGCGCTGGTTCAGATACGCAGTATTTT
cdr3_aa: CATMTSAGSDTQYF

clone_size: -
j_call: TRBJ1-4
cdr3_length: 13
d_call: -
v_call: TRBV2
cdr3_nt: TGTGCCAGCACGGGTTGGCGTAATGAAAAACTGTTTTTT
cdr3_aa: CASTGWRNEKLFF

clone_size: -
j_call: TRBJ2-7
cdr3_length: 15
d_call: TRBD1
v_call: TRBV7-2
cdr3_nt: TGTGCCAGCAGCACGCACAGGGGGATAGCCTACGAGCAGTACTTC
cdr3_aa: CASSTHRGIAYEQYF

clone_size: -
j_call: TRBJ2-7
cdr3_length: 18
d_call: TRBD2
v_call: TRBV3-1
cdr3_nt: TGTGCCAGCAGCTCCCCGTATCTTGCGGGGGAGACAACCTACGAGCAGTACTTC
cdr3_aa: CASSSPYLAGETTYEQYF

clone_size: -
j_call: TRBJ1-6
cdr3_length: 15
d_call: -
v_call: TRBV20-1
cdr3_nt: TGCAGTGCCCTTAAGGGAGGGTCCTATAATTCACCCCTCCACTTT
cdr3_aa: CSALKGGSYNSPLHF

clone_size: -
j_call: TRBJ2-7
cdr3_length: 12
d_call: -
v_call: TRBV11-1
cdr3_nt: TGTGCCAGCGGACAGAAAACCTACGAGCAGTACTTC
cdr3_aa: CASGQKTYEQYF

clone_size: -
j_call: TRBJ2-3
cdr3_length: 13
d_call: -
v_call: TRBV29-1
cdr3_nt: TGCAGCGTTCGCAGGATGAGCACAGATACGCAGTATTTT
cdr3_aa: CSVRRMSTDTQYF

clone_size: -
j_call: TRBJ2-7
cdr3_length: 15
d_call: -
v_call: TRBV4-2
cdr3_nt: TGTGCCAGCAGCCAAAAGGGACTGCGGGACTACGAGCAGTACTTC
cdr3_aa: CASSQKGLRDYEQYF

clone_size: -
j_call: TRBJ2-5
cdr3_length: 18
d_call: TRBD2
v_call: TRBV5-1
cdr3_nt: TGCGCCAGCAGCTTGACTAGCGGGGGGTTTAGCCCCAAGAAGACCCAGTACTTC
cdr3_aa: CASSLTSGGFSPKKTQYF

clone_size: -
j_call: TRBJ1-1
cdr3_length: 16
d_call: TRBD1
v_call: TRBV10-3
cdr3_nt: TGTGCCATAGGACAGGGGGCGATGACTACTCCAACCGAAGCTTTCTTT
cdr3_aa: CAIGQGAMTTPTEAFF

clone_size: few
j_call: TRBJ2-1
cdr3_length: 16
d_call: TRBD2
v_call: TRBV9
cdr3_nt: TGTGCCAGCAGCGTGACCGGGACTAGCGGTTACAATGAGCAGTTCTTC
cdr3_aa: CASSVTGTSGYNEQFF

clone_size: -
j_call: TRBJ1-4
cdr3_length: 14
d_call: -
v_call: TRBV28
cdr3_nt: TGTGCCAGCAGTTCGGGGGTTCTAGGTGAAAAACTGTTTTTT
cdr3_aa: CASSSGVLGEKLFF

clone_size: few
j_call: TRBJ2-7
cdr3_length: 15
d_call: -
v_call: TRBV7-8
cdr3_nt: TGTGCCAGCAGCCTGCTAACCAAAACATCCTACGAGCAGTACTTC
cdr3_aa: CASSLLTKTSYEQYF

clone_size: -
j_call: TRBJ2-7
cdr3_length: 16
d_call: -
v_call: TRBV7-9
cdr3_nt: TGTGCCAGCAGCCTCCTCGGGTGGGGACTTACCTACGAGCAGTACTTC
cdr3_aa: CASSLLGWGLTYEQYF

clone_size: -
j_call: TRBJ2-1
cdr3_length: 16
d_call: TRBD2
v_call: TRBV6-4
cdr3_nt: TGTGCCAGCAGTGACTCGGTGCGACTAGCTTACAATGAGCAGTTCTTC
cdr3_aa: CASSDSVRLAYNEQFF

clone_size: few
j_call: TRBJ2-5
cdr3_length: 15
d_call: TRBD1
v_call: TRBV12-3/TRBV12-4
cdr3_nt: TGTGCCAGCAGTTTCCGTACAGGGGGTAGCGAGACCCAGTACTTC
cdr3_aa: CASSFRTGGSETQYF

clone_size: -
j_call: TRBJ2-5
cdr3_length: 14
d_call: -
v_call: TRBV20-1
cdr3_nt: TGCAGTACTAGAGTACTAGTAGGTCCAGAGACCCAGTACTTC
cdr3_aa: CSTRVLVGPETQYF

clone_size: -
j_call: TRBJ1-2
cdr3_length: 13
d_call: -
v_call: TRBV10-3
cdr3_nt: TGTGCCATCAGTGAGACAGAAAGGGCGGGCTACACCTTC
cdr3_aa: CAISETERAGYTF

clone_size: few
j_call: TRBJ2-5
cdr3_length: 15
d_call: -
v_call: TRBV10-3
cdr3_nt: TGTGCCATCAGTATTACAGGCCGCTCTGGGGAGACCCAGTACTTC
cdr3_aa: CAISITGRSGETQYF

clone_size: few
j_call: TRBJ2-7
cdr3_length: 15
d_call: -
v_call: TRBV20-1
cdr3_nt: TGCAGTGCTAGAACAACACCGGGACTCCCAGCCGAGCAGTACTTC
cdr3_aa: CSARTTPGLPAEQYF

clone_size: -
j_call: TRBJ1-4
cdr3_length: 16
d_call: -
v_call: TRBV14
cdr3_nt: TGTGCCAGCAGCCAAGAGTACAGCCCCCGCTATGAAAAACTGTTTTTT
cdr3_aa: CASSQEYSPRYEKLFF

clone_size: -
j_call: TRBJ2-1
cdr3_length: 15
d_call: TRBD2
v_call: TRBV10-3
cdr3_nt: TGTGCCATCATGAAAAATAGCGGGGAGACCAATGAGCAGTTCTTC
cdr3_aa: CAIMKNSGETNEQFF

clone_size: -
j_call: TRBJ1-5
cdr3_length: 17
d_call: -
v_call: TRBV15
cdr3_nt: TGTGCCACCAGCAGAGATCGGGCAGGGCGCCCTAGGCAGCCCCAGCATTTT
cdr3_aa: CATSRDRAGRPRQPQHF

clone_size: -
j_call: TRBJ2-7
cdr3_length: 15
d_call: -
v_call: TRBV28
cdr3_nt: TGTGCCAGCAGAGAAAGCGGATGGGAGTCCTACGAGCAGTACTTC
cdr3_aa: CASRESGWESYEQYF

clone_size: -
j_call: TRBJ2-1
cdr3_length: 13
d_call: TRBD2
v_call: TRBV20-1
cdr3_nt: TGCAGTGCTATCCAGCGGGACTACAATGAGCAGTTCTTC
cdr3_aa: CSAIQRDYNEQFF

clone_size: -
j_call: TRBJ2-3
cdr3_length: 15
d_call: -
v_call: TRBV28
cdr3_nt: TGTGCCAGCAGTTTTCAGCCAGAATTTTCAGATACGCAGTATTTT
cdr3_aa: CASSFQPEFSDTQYF

clone_size: few
j_call: TRBJ2-5
cdr3_length: 15
d_call: -
v_call: TRBV11-2
cdr3_nt: TGTGCCAGCAGCTTAACACAGGGAGGTAGGGAGGCCCAGTACTTC
cdr3_aa: CASSLTQGGREAQYF

clone_size: -
j_call: TRBJ1-1
cdr3_length: 13
d_call: TRBD1
v_call: TRBV15
cdr3_nt: TGTGCCACCACAGACAGGGATGACACTGAAGCTTTCTTT
cdr3_aa: CATTDRDDTEAFF

clone_size: -
j_call: TRBJ2-3
cdr3_length: 14
d_call: TRBD2
v_call: TRBV10-3
cdr3_nt: TGTGCCATCACAGAGACTAGCGGCACAGATACGCGGTATTTT
cdr3_aa: CAITETSGTDTRYF

clone_size: -
j_call: TRBJ2-5
cdr3_length: 16
d_call: TRBD2
v_call: TRBV5-4
cdr3_nt: TGTGCCAGCAGCTTGGAGTTAGCGGGGTTGCAAGAGACCCAGTACTTC
cdr3_aa: CASSLELAGLQETQYF

clone_size: few
j_call: TRBJ2-3
cdr3_length: 15
d_call: -
v_call: TRBV27
cdr3_nt: TGTGCCAGCAGTCCTCTTGTACAGGTTGCAGATACGCAGTATTTT
cdr3_aa: CASSPLVQVADTQYF

clone_size: few
j_call: TRBJ1-2
cdr3_length: 13
d_call: -
v_call: TRBV7-2
cdr3_nt: TGTGCCAGCAGCTTACAGGGTCACTATGGCTACACCTTC
cdr3_aa: CASSLQGHYGYTF

clone_size: -
j_call: TRBJ1-5
cdr3_length: 16
d_call: -
v_call: TRBV19
cdr3_nt: TGTGCCAGTAGTATGTGGGGCAGGGGAGGTAATCAGCCCCAGCATTTT
cdr3_aa: CASSMWGRGGNQPQHF

clone_size: -
j_call: TRBJ2-7
cdr3_length: 13
d_call: TRBD2
v_call: TRBV20-1
cdr3_nt: TGCAGTGCTAGGGAGCGGGAGACATACGAGCAGTACTTC
cdr3_aa: CSARERETYEQYF

clone_size: -
j_call: TRBJ1-1
cdr3_length: 15
d_call: -
v_call: TRBV5-5
cdr3_nt: TGTGCCAGCAGCTGGGCAGATGTGGGAAACACTGAAGCTTTCTTT
cdr3_aa: CASSWADVGNTEAFF

clone_size: few
j_call: TRBJ1-2
cdr3_length: 13
d_call: -
v_call: TRBV20-1
cdr3_nt: TGCAGTGCTAGATACAAGAGCCGCGATGGCTACACCTTC
cdr3_aa: CSARYKSRDGYTF

clone_size: few
j_call: TRBJ2-7
cdr3_length: 14
d_call: TRBD2
v_call: TRBV29-1
cdr3_nt: TGCAGCGGCCTGGTAGCGGGGGCCTCCTACGAGCAGTACTTC
cdr3_aa: CSGLVAGASYEQYF